This is a list of T cell receptor beta chains from one sample in a study of graft-versus-host responses after intestinal transplantation. The antigens these receptors bind are not known. Produced via immunoSEQ multiplex PCR; TCRdb's table is partial and in-frame only. The table shows roughly 75,000 clones, with 91% occurring only once. The sequenced sample was unstimulated CD4+ T cells sorted from spleen or lymph node cells, obtained before intestinal transplant. Receptors were obtained from a human donor who received an intestinal transplant. Each CDR3 is given with its conserved first and last residue. D genes are given only for firm matches. Only part of the rows carry a size: once, few, many, or a class if the clone is expanded.

v_call: TRBV5-1
j_call: TRBJ2-3
clone_size: -
d_call: TRBD1
cdr3_aa: CASSIQGASTDTQYF
cdr3_nt: TGCGCCAGCAGCATACAGGGGGCGAGTACAGATACGCAGTATTTT

v_call: TRBV30
j_call: TRBJ1-2
clone_size: -
d_call: -
cdr3_aa: CAWSVPGQTYGYTF
cdr3_nt: TGTGCCTGGAGTGTACCCGGACAGACCTATGGCTACACCTTC

v_call: TRBV7-2
j_call: TRBJ2-7
clone_size: -
d_call: -
cdr3_aa: CASSLVADLSYEQYF
cdr3_nt: TGTGCCAGCAGCTTAGTAGCGGACCTTTCCTACGAGCAGTACTTC

v_call: TRBV5-1
j_call: TRBJ2-7
clone_size: -
d_call: -
cdr3_aa: CASSSQGTYEQYF
cdr3_nt: TGCGCCAGCAGCTCCCAGGGAACCTACGAGCAGTACTTC

v_call: TRBV29-1
j_call: TRBJ2-5
clone_size: -
d_call: TRBD1
cdr3_aa: CSAAGDRESGETQYF
cdr3_nt: TGCAGCGCTGCCGGGGACAGGGAAAGCGGAGAGACCCAGTACTTC

v_call: TRBV5-6
j_call: TRBJ2-3
clone_size: -
d_call: -
cdr3_aa: CASSLRLSTDTQYF
cdr3_nt: TGTGCCAGCAGCCTACGACTAAGCACAGATACGCAGTATTTT

v_call: TRBV12-5
j_call: TRBJ1-2
clone_size: -
d_call: -
cdr3_aa: CASGGTPFPANYGYTF
cdr3_nt: TGTGCTAGTGGTGGGACTCCGTTCCCAGCTAACTATGGCTACACCTTC

v_call: TRBV7-8
j_call: TRBJ2-7
clone_size: -
d_call: -
cdr3_aa: CASSLGGGSGRSYEQYF
cdr3_nt: TGTGCCAGCAGCTTAGGAGGGGGCAGCGGGCGTTCGTACGAGCAGTACTTC

v_call: TRBV7-2
j_call: TRBJ1-2
clone_size: -
d_call: -
cdr3_aa: CASSPQLEYGYTF
cdr3_nt: TGTGCCAGCAGCCCGCAATTGGAGTATGGCTACACCTTC

v_call: TRBV6-1
j_call: TRBJ2-7
clone_size: -
d_call: TRBD1
cdr3_aa: CASSVDRDQYF
cdr3_nt: TGTGCCAGCAGTGTGGACAGGGACCAGTACTTC

v_call: TRBV7-9
j_call: TRBJ2-1
clone_size: -
d_call: TRBD2
cdr3_aa: CASSLKAGGPNEQFF
cdr3_nt: TGTGCCAGCAGCCTAAAAGCGGGGGGGCCGAATGAGCAGTTCTTC

v_call: TRBV19
j_call: TRBJ2-7
clone_size: -
d_call: TRBD1
cdr3_aa: CASSIDWAGGSYEQYF
cdr3_nt: TGTGCCAGTAGTATAGATTGGGCAGGGGGTTCCTACGAGCAGTACTTC

v_call: TRBV29-1
j_call: TRBJ2-3
clone_size: -
d_call: -
cdr3_aa: CSVEASTDTQYF
cdr3_nt: TGCAGCGTTGAAGCTTCCACAGATACGCAGTATTTT

v_call: TRBV4-3
j_call: TRBJ2-3
clone_size: -
d_call: -
cdr3_aa: CASSQDLGTDTQYF
cdr3_nt: TGCGCCAGCAGCCAAGATCTAGGCACAGATACGCAGTATTTT

v_call: TRBV11-2
j_call: TRBJ2-7
clone_size: -
d_call: -
cdr3_aa: CASSLDNPREQYF
cdr3_nt: TGTGCCAGCAGCTTAGATAACCCGAGAGAGCAGTACTTC

v_call: TRBV7-9
j_call: TRBJ2-3
clone_size: -
d_call: -
cdr3_aa: CASTETGYTQYF
cdr3_nt: TGTGCCAGCACCGAGACAGGTTATACGCAGTATTTT

v_call: TRBV9
j_call: TRBJ2-7
clone_size: -
d_call: TRBD2
cdr3_aa: CASSAGTSGETYEQYF
cdr3_nt: TGTGCCAGCAGCGCGGGGACTAGCGGGGAGACCTACGAGCAGTACTTC

v_call: TRBV15
j_call: TRBJ2-2
clone_size: -
d_call: TRBD2
cdr3_aa: CATSRGGGGGELFF
cdr3_nt: TGTGCCACCAGCAGAGGCGGGGGGGGCGGGGAGCTGTTTTTT

v_call: TRBV2
j_call: TRBJ2-2
clone_size: few
d_call: -
cdr3_aa: CASSSGARNTGELFF
cdr3_nt: TGTGCCAGCAGTTCAGGGGCCCGAAACACCGGGGAGCTGTTTTTT

v_call: TRBV11-2
j_call: TRBJ2-5
clone_size: -
d_call: TRBD1
cdr3_aa: CASSLGDRDQETQYF
cdr3_nt: TGTGCCAGCAGCTTAGGGGACAGGGACCAAGAGACCCAGTACTTC

v_call: TRBV4-1
j_call: TRBJ2-2
clone_size: -
d_call: TRBD2
cdr3_aa: CASRREGANTGELFF
cdr3_nt: TGCGCCAGCAGACGGGAGGGCGCGAACACCGGGGAGCTGTTTTTT

v_call: TRBV15
j_call: TRBJ2-3
clone_size: -
d_call: -
cdr3_aa: CATSRDLPDTQYF
cdr3_nt: TGTGCCACCAGCAGAGATCTCCCAGATACGCAGTATTTT

v_call: TRBV5-5
j_call: TRBJ2-7
clone_size: -
d_call: TRBD1
cdr3_aa: CASSLQGAGWDEQYF
cdr3_nt: TGTGCCAGCAGCTTGCAGGGGGCCGGCTGGGACGAGCAGTACTTC

v_call: TRBV11-2
j_call: TRBJ1-6
clone_size: -
d_call: -
cdr3_aa: CASSLFSSRLDNSPLHF
cdr3_nt: TGTGCCAGCAGCTTATTCTCTTCCCGGCTAGATAATTCACCCCTCCACTTT

v_call: TRBV4-3
j_call: TRBJ2-2
clone_size: -
d_call: TRBD2
cdr3_aa: CASTLAGGTGELFF
cdr3_nt: TGCGCCAGCACGCTAGCGGGGGGTACCGGGGAGCTGTTTTTT

v_call: TRBV6-4
j_call: TRBJ2-1
clone_size: -
d_call: -
cdr3_aa: CASSDFTSSYNEQFF
cdr3_nt: TGTGCCAGCAGCGACTTCACGAGCTCCTACAATGAGCAGTTCTTC

v_call: TRBV5-1
j_call: TRBJ1-1
clone_size: -
d_call: -
cdr3_aa: CASSSLGGAGTEAFF
cdr3_nt: TGCGCCAGCAGCTCCCTAGGGGGGGCTGGGACTGAAGCTTTCTTT

v_call: TRBV19
j_call: TRBJ1-1
clone_size: -
d_call: TRBD1
cdr3_aa: CASYRQGRNTEAFF
cdr3_nt: TGTGCCAGTTACCGACAGGGCCGGAACACTGAAGCTTTCTTT

v_call: TRBV27
j_call: TRBJ1-2
clone_size: -
d_call: -
cdr3_aa: CASSFSGGYGYTF
cdr3_nt: TGTGCCAGCAGTTTCAGCGGCGGCTATGGCTACACCTTC

v_call: TRBV4-1
j_call: TRBJ1-1
clone_size: -
d_call: -
cdr3_aa: CASSPPDYRARMNTEAFF
cdr3_nt: TGCGCCAGCAGCCCTCCGGATTACAGGGCGAGAATGAACACTGAAGCTTTCTTT

v_call: TRBV19
j_call: TRBJ1-2
clone_size: -
d_call: -
cdr3_aa: CASSFPPWEITNYGYTF
cdr3_nt: TGTGCCAGTAGTTTCCCCCCCTGGGAGATAACTAACTATGGCTACACCTTC

v_call: TRBV2
j_call: TRBJ2-1
clone_size: -
d_call: -
cdr3_aa: CASSEEYNEQFF
cdr3_nt: TGTGCCAGCAGTGAGGAGTACAATGAGCAGTTCTTC

v_call: TRBV7-9
j_call: TRBJ1-4
clone_size: once
d_call: TRBD1
cdr3_aa: CASSSGQGNEKLFF
cdr3_nt: TGTGCCAGCAGTTCGGGACAGGGGAATGAAAAACTGTTTTTT

v_call: TRBV13
j_call: TRBJ2-7
clone_size: -
d_call: -
cdr3_aa: CASSSSWRGGYEQYF
cdr3_nt: TGTGCCAGCAGCTCCTCTTGGAGGGGAGGATACGAGCAGTACTTC

v_call: TRBV19
j_call: TRBJ2-7
clone_size: -
d_call: TRBD1
cdr3_aa: CASSTTGSEQYF
cdr3_nt: TGTGCCAGTAGCACGACAGGGAGCGAGCAGTACTTC

v_call: TRBV21-1
j_call: TRBJ2-5
clone_size: -
d_call: -
cdr3_aa: CASSISGSTGDKTQYF
cdr3_nt: TGTGCCAGCAGCATTAGCGGGTCAACGGGGGATAAGACCCAGTACTTC

v_call: TRBV2
j_call: TRBJ2-3
clone_size: -
d_call: TRBD1
cdr3_aa: CANIQGEADTQYF
cdr3_nt: TGTGCCAACATACAGGGGGAAGCAGATACGCAGTATTTT

v_call: TRBV28
j_call: TRBJ1-3
clone_size: -
d_call: -
cdr3_aa: CASSLSRPSGNTIYF
cdr3_nt: TGTGCCAGCAGTTTATCGCGGCCCTCTGGAAACACCATATATTTT

v_call: TRBV7-9
j_call: TRBJ1-2
clone_size: once
d_call: TRBD1
cdr3_aa: CASSLRTGTHGYTF
cdr3_nt: TGTGCCAGCAGCTTGCGGACAGGGACCCATGGCTACACCTTC

v_call: TRBV7-9
j_call: TRBJ1-3
clone_size: -
d_call: TRBD1
cdr3_aa: CASSLRTGAPGNTIYF
cdr3_nt: TGTGCCAGCAGCCTGAGGACAGGGGCACCTGGAAACACCATATATTTT

v_call: TRBV9
j_call: TRBJ2-7
clone_size: -
d_call: TRBD1
cdr3_aa: CASSADPGQTYEQYF
cdr3_nt: TGTGCCAGCAGCGCCGATCCGGGACAGACCTACGAGCAGTACTTC

v_call: TRBV6-5
j_call: TRBJ2-3
clone_size: -
d_call: TRBD1
cdr3_aa: CASGRQGARTDTQYF
cdr3_nt: TGTGCCAGCGGGAGACAGGGGGCCCGCACAGATACGCAGTATTTT

v_call: TRBV18
j_call: TRBJ2-7
clone_size: -
d_call: -
cdr3_aa: CASSPPNSQAAYEQYF
cdr3_nt: TGTGCCAGCTCACCACCGAACTCTCAGGCTGCCTACGAGCAGTACTTC

v_call: TRBV30
j_call: TRBJ1-4
clone_size: -
d_call: TRBD1
cdr3_aa: CAWSTRTGGNEKLFF
cdr3_nt: TGTGCCTGGAGTACCCGGACAGGTGGTAATGAAAAACTGTTTTTT

v_call: TRBV6-1
j_call: TRBJ1-1
clone_size: -
d_call: -
cdr3_aa: CATRAPYQFTEAFF
cdr3_nt: TGTGCCACCAGGGCCCCATACCAATTCACTGAAGCTTTCTTT

v_call: TRBV30
j_call: TRBJ1-6
clone_size: -
d_call: -
cdr3_aa: CAWSVRTENSPLHF
cdr3_nt: TGTGCCTGGAGTGTGCGGACTGAGAATTCACCCCTCCACTTT

v_call: TRBV6-6
j_call: TRBJ1-2
clone_size: once
d_call: TRBD1
cdr3_aa: CASSYSGGWGPYGYTF
cdr3_nt: TGTGCCAGCAGTTATTCAGGGGGCTGGGGGCCTTATGGCTACACCTTC

v_call: TRBV7-9
j_call: TRBJ1-1
clone_size: -
d_call: -
cdr3_aa: CASSLVVSQGGNTEAFF
cdr3_nt: TGTGCCAGCAGCTTAGTAGTTTCCCAGGGCGGTAACACTGAAGCTTTCTTT

v_call: TRBV7-6
j_call: TRBJ2-7
clone_size: -
d_call: TRBD1
cdr3_aa: CASSVEGQGSEQYF
cdr3_nt: TGTGCCAGCAGCGTTGAAGGACAGGGGAGCGAGCAGTACTTC

v_call: TRBV10-2
j_call: TRBJ1-2
clone_size: few
d_call: -
cdr3_aa: CASSGQNDYGYTF
cdr3_nt: TGCGCCAGCAGTGGACAGAATGACTATGGCTACACCTTC

v_call: TRBV19
j_call: TRBJ1-1
clone_size: -
d_call: TRBD1
cdr3_aa: CASRWTGADTEAFF
cdr3_nt: TGTGCCAGTAGGTGGACAGGGGCGGACACTGAAGCTTTCTTT

v_call: TRBV7-2
j_call: TRBJ1-2
clone_size: -
d_call: -
cdr3_aa: CASSLLKTGQSYGYTF
cdr3_nt: TGTGCCAGCAGCTTACTTAAGACAGGACAGAGTTATGGCTACACCTTC